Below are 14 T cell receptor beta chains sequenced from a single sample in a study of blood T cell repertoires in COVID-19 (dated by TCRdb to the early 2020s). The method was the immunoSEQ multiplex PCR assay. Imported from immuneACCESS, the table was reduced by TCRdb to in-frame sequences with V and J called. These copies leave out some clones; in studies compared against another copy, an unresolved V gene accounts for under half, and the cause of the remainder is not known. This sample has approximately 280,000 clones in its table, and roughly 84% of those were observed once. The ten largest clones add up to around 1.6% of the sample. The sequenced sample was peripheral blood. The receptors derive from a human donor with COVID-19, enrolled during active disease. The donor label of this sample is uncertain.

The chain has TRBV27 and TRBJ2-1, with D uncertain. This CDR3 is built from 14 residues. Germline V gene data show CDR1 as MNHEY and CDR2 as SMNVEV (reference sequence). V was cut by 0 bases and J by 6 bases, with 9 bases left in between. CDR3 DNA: TGTGCCAGCAGTTTATCATGGTCGGGCAATGAGCAGTTCTTC. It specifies CASSLSWSGNEQFF.

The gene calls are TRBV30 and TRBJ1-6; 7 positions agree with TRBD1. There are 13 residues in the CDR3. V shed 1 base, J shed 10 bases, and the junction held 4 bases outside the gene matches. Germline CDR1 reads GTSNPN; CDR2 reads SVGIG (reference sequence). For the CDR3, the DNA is TGTGCCTGGAGTGGAGGGGGCGAATCACCCCTCCACTTT. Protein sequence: CAWSGGGESPLHF.

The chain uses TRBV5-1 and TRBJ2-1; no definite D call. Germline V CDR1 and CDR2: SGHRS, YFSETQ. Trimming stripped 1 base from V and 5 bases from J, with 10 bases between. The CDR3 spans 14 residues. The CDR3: CASSLRVGDNEQFF. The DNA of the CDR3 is TGCGCCAGCAGCTTGCGGGTCGGAGACAATGAGCAGTTCTTC. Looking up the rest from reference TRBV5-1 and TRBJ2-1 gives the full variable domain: KAGVTQTPRYLIKTRGQQVTLSCSPISGHRSVSWYQQTPGQGLQFLFEYFSETQRNKGNFPGRFSGRQFSNSRSEMNVSTLELGDSALYLCASSLRVGDNEQFFGPGTRLTVL.

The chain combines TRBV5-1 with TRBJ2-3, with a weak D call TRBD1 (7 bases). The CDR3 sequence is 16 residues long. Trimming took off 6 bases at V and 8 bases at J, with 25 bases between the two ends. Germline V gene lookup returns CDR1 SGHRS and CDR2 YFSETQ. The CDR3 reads CASKALGGQTSATQYF. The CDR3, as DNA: TGCGCCAGCAAAGCTTTGGGGGGACAGACAAGCGCTACGCAGTATTTT.

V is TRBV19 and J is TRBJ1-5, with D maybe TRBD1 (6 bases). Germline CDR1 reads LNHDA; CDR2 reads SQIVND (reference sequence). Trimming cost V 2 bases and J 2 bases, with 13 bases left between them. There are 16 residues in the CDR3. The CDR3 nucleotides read TGTGCCAGTAGTATAAATGTGAGACAGGGCAATCAGCCCCAGCATTTT. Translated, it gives CASSINVRQGNQPQHF.

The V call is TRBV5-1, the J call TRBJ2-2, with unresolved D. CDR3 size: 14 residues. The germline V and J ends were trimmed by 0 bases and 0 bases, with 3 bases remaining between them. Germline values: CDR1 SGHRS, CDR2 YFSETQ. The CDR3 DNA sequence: TGCGCCAGCAGCTTGGAGCCGAACACCGGGGAGCTGTTTTTT. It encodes CASSLEPNTGELFF. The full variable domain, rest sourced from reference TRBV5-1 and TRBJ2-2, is KAGVTQTPRYLIKTRGQQVTLSCSPISGHRSVSWYQQTPGQGLQFLFEYFSETQRNKGNFPGRFSGRQFSNSRSEMNVSTLELGDSALYLCASSLEPNTGELFFGEGSRLTVL.

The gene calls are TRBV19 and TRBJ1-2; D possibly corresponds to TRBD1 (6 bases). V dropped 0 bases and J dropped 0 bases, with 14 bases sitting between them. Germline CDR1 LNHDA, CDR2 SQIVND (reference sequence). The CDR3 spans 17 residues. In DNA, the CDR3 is TGTGCCAGTAGTATAGATTATTTGGGACATTCTAACTATGGCTACACCTTC. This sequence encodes CASSIDYLGHSNYGYTF.

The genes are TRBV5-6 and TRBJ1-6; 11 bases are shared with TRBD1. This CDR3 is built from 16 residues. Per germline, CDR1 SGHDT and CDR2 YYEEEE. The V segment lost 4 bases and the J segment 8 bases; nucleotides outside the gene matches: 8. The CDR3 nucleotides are TGTGCCAGCAGCCCAGGGACAGGGGGTGGGTATTCACCCCTCCACTTT. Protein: CASSPGTGGGYSPLHF.

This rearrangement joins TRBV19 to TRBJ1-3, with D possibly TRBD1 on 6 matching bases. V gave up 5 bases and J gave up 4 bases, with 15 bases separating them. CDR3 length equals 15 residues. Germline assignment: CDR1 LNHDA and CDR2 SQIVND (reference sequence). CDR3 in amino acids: CASSRQEAGGNTIYF. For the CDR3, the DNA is TGTGCCAGTAGTCGACAGGAGGCTGGGGGAAACACCATATATTTT.

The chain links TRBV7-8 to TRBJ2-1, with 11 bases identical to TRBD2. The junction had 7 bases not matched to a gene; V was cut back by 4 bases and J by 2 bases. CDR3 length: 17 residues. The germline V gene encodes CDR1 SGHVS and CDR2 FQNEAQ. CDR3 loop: CASSSPLAGGTYNEQFF. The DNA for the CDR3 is TGTGCCAGCAGCTCTCCTCTAGCGGGAGGCACCTACAATGAGCAGTTCTTC.

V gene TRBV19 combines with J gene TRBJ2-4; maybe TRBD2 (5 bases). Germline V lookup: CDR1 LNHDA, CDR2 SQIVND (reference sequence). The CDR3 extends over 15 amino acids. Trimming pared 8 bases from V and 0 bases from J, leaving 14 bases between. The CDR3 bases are TGTGCCAGTGAGAGCGGCGGGCTAGCCAAAAACATTCAGTACTTC. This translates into CASESGGLAKNIQYF.

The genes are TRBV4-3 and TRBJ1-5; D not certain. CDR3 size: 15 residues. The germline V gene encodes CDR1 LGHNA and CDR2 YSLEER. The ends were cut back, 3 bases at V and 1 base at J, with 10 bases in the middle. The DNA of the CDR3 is TGCGCCAGCAGCCATCAGACGGGGAGCAATCAGCCCCAGCATTTT. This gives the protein CASSHQTGSNQPQHF.

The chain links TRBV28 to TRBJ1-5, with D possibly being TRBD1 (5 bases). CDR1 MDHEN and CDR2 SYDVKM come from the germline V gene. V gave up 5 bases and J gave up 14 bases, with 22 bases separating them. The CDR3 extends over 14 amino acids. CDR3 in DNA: TGTGCCAGCAGTCCTTCCCAAGACAGCCAACCCAAGCATTTT. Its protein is CASSPSQDSQPKHF.

The CDR3 DNA reads TGTGCCAGCAGCTTAGTTCCGGTTGGAGAAAATTCACCCCTCCACTTT. Its protein is CASSLVPVGENSPLHF. This chain connects TRBV7-2 to TRBJ1-6, with unresolved D. CDR1 is SGHTA and CDR2 is FQGNSA in the germline V gene. V was cut by 1 base and J by 7 bases, with 14 bases left in between. There are 16 residues in the CDR3.